The 16 T cell receptor beta chains listed next were all sequenced from one sample in a study of lymphopenia after photon versus proton radiotherapy. TCRdb's copy holds only in-frame clones and misses some; the assay was immunoSEQ multiplex PCR. The profile shows about 55,000 clones, approximately 88% of them singletons. The source material was peripheral blood, sampled from a patient treated with proton-based radiotherapy. The receptors originated from a man between 60 and 75 years old with pancreatic cancer.

This rearrangement joins TRBV29-1 to TRBJ1-5, with 7 nucleotides matching TRBD1. This CDR3 is built from 15 residues. Germline V gene data show CDR1 as SQVTM and CDR2 as ANQGSEA. The V segment lost 5 bases and the J segment 3 bases; nucleotides outside the gene matches: 10. CDR3 region: CSVIWDSLNNQPQHF. CDR3 sequence (DNA): TGCAGCGTTATATGGGACAGCCTCAACAATCAGCCCCAGCATTTT. Variable domain in full (rest from reference TRBV29-1 and TRBJ1-5): SAVISQKPSRDICQRGTSLTIQCQVDSQVTMMFWYRQQPGQSLTLIATANQGSEATYESGFVIDKFPISRPNLTFSTLTVSNMSPEDSSIYLCSVIWDSLNNQPQHFGDGTRLSIL.

The chain is built from TRBV19 and TRBJ1-1, with D possibly being TRBD1 (6 bases). Trimming shortened V by 9 bases and J by 0 bases, and 11 bases separated the two germline ends. The CDR3 length is 13 residues. From germline, CDR1 is LNHDA and CDR2 SQIVND (reference sequence). CDR3 in DNA: TGTGCCAGCAAGGGGGGTCTGAACACTGAAGCTTTCTTT. Its protein is CASKGGLNTEAFF.

The V gene is TRBV30, the J gene TRBJ2-2, with D unresolved. Germline V lookup: CDR1 GTSNPN, CDR2 SVGIG (reference sequence). The germline V and J ends were trimmed by 2 bases and 7 bases, with 17 bases remaining between them. CDR3 length equals 15 residues. DNA for the CDR3: TGTGCCTGGAGTCTCTGGGCCCTTTCGCACGGGGAGCTGTTTTTT. Translated, it gives CAWSLWALSHGELFF.

The chain is built from TRBV28 and TRBJ2-7; D is ambiguous. Germline lookup yields CDR1 MDHEN and CDR2 SYDVKM. Trimming shortened V by 2 bases and J by 3 bases, and 5 bases separated the two germline ends. CDR3 length equals 12 residues. CDR3 nucleotides: TGTGCCAGCAGTTTAAGTAACTACGAGCAGTACTTC. It yields the protein CASSLSNYEQYF.

This clone was seen a handful of times. The rearrangement links TRBV6-1 to TRBJ1-5; D call uncertain. This CDR3 has 13 amino acids. Trimming left V 5 bases short and J 6 bases short, with 11 bases between. Per the germline V gene, CDR1 is MNHNS and CDR2 is SASEGT. CDR3 in DNA: TGTGCCAGCAGTCTTATACTTAGTCAGCCCCAGCATTTT. Translating gives CASSLILSQPQHF.

V and J are TRBV11-2 and TRBJ2-5, with D hard to call. CDR1 is SGHAT, CDR2 FQNNGV, per germline. The CDR3 is made up of 12 amino acids. Trimming removed 1 base from V and 5 bases from J, with 5 bases in between. The CDR3 spells CASSLARETQYF. The CDR3 region has the DNA TGTGCCAGCAGCTTAGCGCGTGAGACCCAGTACTTC.

V gene TRBV28 combines with J gene TRBJ1-5; 7 nucleotides agree with TRBD1. From germline, CDR1 is MDHEN and CDR2 SYDVKM. V lost 9 bases and J lost 2; bases outside the gene matches: 7. The CDR3 is 14 residues long. CDR3 in amino acids: CASHTGVGNQPQHF. The DNA for the CDR3 is TGTGCCAGTCACACAGGGGTAGGCAATCAGCCCCAGCATTTT.

This chain links TRBV4-1 with TRBJ1-1; D perhaps matches TRBD1 (5 bases). The CDR3 length is 14 residues. V was pared by 4 bases and J by 5 bases, with 14 bases between. The germline gives CDR1 MGHRA, CDR2 YSYEKL. In DNA form, the CDR3 reads TGCGCCAGCAGCCTACAGGTCGGGTGGACTGAAGCTTTCTTT. This codes for CASSLQVGWTEAFF.

The CDR3 coding sequence is TGTGCCAGCAGTGAAGACGGTCGTAGCGGGGGGCGATTTGATACGCAGTATTTT. It translates to CASSEDGRSGGRFDTQYF. The gene calls are TRBV2 and TRBJ2-3; 10 nucleotides line up with TRBD2. CDR3 length equals 18 residues. The germline V gene encodes CDR1 SNHLY and CDR2 FYNNEI. J lost 6 bases, V lost 1 base, and 13 bases had no gene match.

The CDR3: CASSPDRGLNTGELFF. The CDR3, as DNA: TGTGCCAGCAGCCCGGACAGGGGATTAAACACCGGGGAGCTGTTTTTT. The chain employs TRBV5-6 and TRBJ2-2; the match to TRBD1 covers 9 bases. The J segment lost 2 bases and the V segment lost 4 bases, leaving 6 bases of the junction unmatched. This CDR3 has 16 residues. CDR1 SGHDT and CDR2 YYEEEE come from the germline V gene.

In its sample, this clone was seen a few times. This chain uses TRBV9 with TRBJ1-5; tentative D call: TRBD1 (5 bases). The CDR3 length is 13 residues. The germline V and J ends were trimmed by 3 bases and 8 bases, with 12 bases remaining between them. Germline CDR1 SGDLS, CDR2 YYNGEE. CDR3 coding DNA: TGTGCCAGCAGCGCCCGTCAAGGGGAGCCCCAGCATTTT. Its protein product is CASSARQGEPQHF. The entire variable domain, with the rest obtained from reference TRBV9 and TRBJ1-5, is as follows: DSGVTQTPKHLITATGQRVTLRCSPRSGDLSVYWYQQSLDQGLQFLIQYYNGEERAKGNILERFSAQQFPDLHSELNLSSLELGDSALYFCASSARQGEPQHFGDGTRLSIL.

This chain links TRBV7-2 with TRBJ2-7; D possibly uses TRBD1 or TRBD2 (5 bases each). Germline CDR1 SGHTA, CDR2 FQGNSA. The length of the CDR3 is 14 residues. The V and J ends lost 5 bases and 0 bases respectively, with 11 bases between them. CDR3 sequence: CASSRDRLSYEQYF. The CDR3 nucleotides are TGTGCCAGCAGCCGGGACCGCCTCTCCTACGAGCAGTACTTC.

The chain links TRBV30 to TRBJ2-1; no clear D gene. CDR1 GTSNPN and CDR2 SVGIG come from the germline V gene (reference sequence). The length of the CDR3 is 12 residues. Trimming shortened V by 1 base and J by 4 bases, and 5 bases separated the two germline ends. DNA for the CDR3: TGTGCCTGGAGTGAGGATTACAATGAGCAGTTCTTC. Amino acids: CAWSEDYNEQFF.

The rearrangement joins TRBV7-6 to TRBJ2-5; 9 bases agree with TRBD1. CDR3 length: 17 amino acids. V shed 0 bases, J shed 10 bases, and the junction held 15 bases outside the gene matches. CDR1 is SGHVS, CDR2 FNYEAQ, per germline. The DNA for the CDR3 is TGTGCCAGCAGCTTAGCGCTGGTAACAGGGGGCGCCGAGCGCCAGTACTTC. This gives the protein CASSLALVTGGAERQYF.

The V and J genes are TRBV25-1 and TRBJ2-5; D is perhaps TRBD1 (5 bases). V gave up 6 bases and J gave up 0 bases, with 11 bases separating them. The CDR3 runs 14 residues. Germline V gives CDR1 MGHDK, CDR2 SYGVNS. The CDR3 bases are TGTGCCAGCAGCCAGACAGATTACCAAGAGACCCAGTACTTC. As protein: CASSQTDYQETQYF.

The chain couples TRBV28 to TRBJ2-5; 10 bases are a match to TRBD2. V gave up 3 bases and J gave up 6 bases; unmatched junction bases: 13. The CDR3 length is 17 residues. Germline V lookup: CDR1 MDHEN, CDR2 SYDVKM. CDR3 amino acids: CASSLRLAGGDRKTQYF. The CDR3 nucleotides are TGTGCCAGCAGTTTGAGACTAGCGGGTGGGGATAGAAAGACCCAGTACTTC.